This TCR delta chain originates from a study of in vitro expanded adult blood gammadelta T cells (dated by TCRdb to 2020 to 2021). For context, the study as a whole: Among T cells, the purity of sorted Vgamma9Vdelta2 cells was between 94.4% and 100%. Cells from each donor were stimulated separately with HMBPP, zoledronate or AbnobaViscum P, and TRG and TRD CDR3 repertoires were sequenced for every condition. The study compared the TCR repertoire of Vgamma9Vdelta2 T cells expanded in vitro with a mistletoe-extract drug against those expanded with HMBPP or zoledronate. A few subjects were included in the TCR repertoire analysis. Summary of the overall study and its limitations: Top TRGV9 CDR3 clonotypes were largely public, being shared across donors and across all three stimulation conditions. CDR3 length, diversity and J usage of AbnobaViscum P-expanded Vgamma9Vdelta2 repertoires were found to be similar to those of HMBPP- and zoledronate-expanded repertoires, which suggested a polyclonal response. All repertoires were derived from in vitro expanded cultures of healthy donor cells rather than from mistletoe-treated patients. The TRDV2 repertoire shared between treatments was private to each donor, and multidimensional scaling clustered TRD repertoires by subject rather than stimulant.

Libraries came from 5' RACE. For each sample, RNA was extracted from about 9,200 sorted cells with the RNeasy Micro Kit. To build the libraries, template-switch reverse transcription was performed and then the CDR3gamma and CDR3delta regions were amplified by PCR. Amplicons were sequenced on an Illumina MiSeq using the V2 300 kit, producing 150 bp paired-end reads. In the original analysis: Read quality was checked with FastQC version 0.11.8. Reads were aligned to GenBank TRG or TRD reference genes with MiXCR version 3.0.3 to construct CDR3 sequences. MiXCR ran with default parameters, except that TRDD assembly used 3 instead of 5 consecutive nucleotides. VDJtools version 1.2.1 with default settings was used for the repertoire analyses, which included normalized Shannon-Wiener diversity, clonotype tracking and multidimensional scaling. CDR3 sequences that were out of frame or contained stop codons were removed from analysis. Clonotypes were called again by TCRdb from the public reads via CATT, and duplicate nucleotide sequences were then merged into one entry. TCRdb, rather than the study authors, made the V and J calls. This sample gives about 300 delta-chain clones in total; 38% of them show up just once. Of the sample, approximately 50% falls within the top ten clones.

The CDR3, cysteine through phenylalanine, is 18 amino acids long. The retained sequence is limited to the CDR3, 54 bases, with the frame set at the first base. The germline V gene gives CDR1 as GEAIGNYY and CDR2 as EKD. Taken with the paper, the label for treatment or condition translates to: AbnobaViscum Pini, a non-fermented European mistletoe (Viscum album, pine host) extract drug, around 1,100 ug/mL. Following expansion, live CD3+ TCRgammadelta+ Vgamma9+ Vdelta2+ T cells were FACS-sorted using a FACS Aria III. Before expansion, PBMC received a one-day pulse of 850 to 1,000 ug/mL AbnobaViscum P and were then washed three times. Expansion of the cultures lasted over 11 days, and IL-2 was replenished every 3 to 4 days. After the one-day stimulant pulse, cells were washed three times and then cultured in medium containing about 110 U/mL IL-2. Before culture, peripheral blood mononuclear cells were isolated by Lymphoprep gradient centrifugation and were cryopreserved in liquid nitrogen.

By its share of the sample, this clone is medium-sized (0.01 to 0.1%). The specificity of this receptor is unknown. This may stem from a read error, because a much larger clone lies one nucleotide away. The same CDR3 is also encoded by other DNA sequences in this sample. The rearranged segments are TRDV2 and TRDJ1; TRDD3 aligns with 13 central bases. The source is an adult in good health. The input for sequencing was gamma-delta T cells from peripheral blood expanded in culture, taken from an in vitro culture stimulated with Abnoba P. The CDR3 protein is CACDTLLGDTTYTDKLIF. The nucleotide sequence is given as TGTGCCTGTGACACCTTACTGGGGGATACGACTTACACTGATAAACTCATCTTT.